This T cell receptor beta chain comes out of a study of blood T cell repertoires in COVID-19 (dated by TCRdb to about 2020). About the investigation overall: Collaborator samples came from the United States, Italy and Spain and covered acute and convalescent phases of COVID-19. The sample metadata nearly always contained a de-identified subject ID, COVID-19 status, age in years and sex. The prospective study material was composed of cDNA or gDNA derived from T cells, B-cell-depleted T cells, or PBMCs. The repertoires were released in a freely available public database intended as a resource for research on the immune response to SARS-CoV-2. Samples were obtained from the ongoing ImmuneRACE study (first 160 participants) and from 1,254 subjects provided by 6 global collaborators. Deeply sampled blood TCRbeta repertoires from subjects exposed to, actively infected with, or recovered from COVID-19 were included in the dataset. Where available, HLA class I and class II types were taken from metadata supplied by the sample provider and were not determined by assay-based typing. Summary of the overall study and its limitations: How much clinical and demographic metadata was included differed by source and by participant, and the metadata was provided uncurated.

TCRbeta CDR3 regions were amplified from genomic DNA using the immunoSEQ Assay, a bias-controlled multiplex PCR. As for the original processing: The number of nucleated cells in each sample was estimated from the amplification of reference gene primers within the assay. To quantify the absolute abundance of each unique TCRbeta CDR3 rearrangement, sequence reads were collapsed and filtered. For each sample, productive Simpson clonality was calculated as the square root of Simpson's diversity index across productive rearrangements. TCRdb limited this immuneACCESS table to in-frame rearrangements with V and J called. A share of clones is missing; checked studies link under half to unresolved V genes, and the rest is unexplained. Clone size and the V and J calls come from that table; the DNA yielded D and trimming. For this sample the table gives fewer than 500,000 clones, of which 86% were detected only once. The ten largest clones take up around 1.4% of the sample.

Trimming leaves V shorter by 5 bases and J shorter by 5 bases, with the junction holding 10 bases beyond the gene matches. The germline V gene (reference sequence) sets CDR1 to SGHNT and CDR2 to YYREEE. From cysteine to phenylalanine, the CDR3 is 16 amino acids long. Of the read, only the CDR3 DNA is kept; its 48 bases are in frame from base 1. Points on this clone: Its antigen is unknown. The record has no base qualities; no much larger clone is one base away.

Each collaborating institution followed its own protocols to collect whole blood in K2EDTA tubes. For TCRbeta analysis, collaborators shipped samples in one of three forms: frozen whole blood, isolated PBMCs, or DNA extracted from either of those sample types. The sample comprised peripheral blood. This clonotype was sampled from a woman in her twenties or thirties with active or convalescent COVID-19. This chain is built from TRBV5-4 and TRBJ2-1; 10 bases in the junction line up with TRBD1. Read as DNA, the sequence is TGTGCCAGCAGTTCGGTGGTGGGACAGGGGAACAATGAGCAGTTCTTC. Its translation reads: CASSSVVGQGNNEQFF.